This T cell receptor (beta chain) is from a study of blood T cell repertoires in COVID-19. In the original workflow: Cell counts per sample came from amplifying reference gene primers. Measured with immunoSEQ multiplex PCR; TCRdb has only the in-frame clones, and not every one. The V and J calls and clone size were taken over from that table, and D and trimming were inferred from the DNA. In the table there are some 140,000 clones, under 95% of which are singletons. Sequencing input: peripheral blood. The TCR sequence derives from a man aged 50-60 years with acute or convalescent COVID-19.

CDR3 sequence reads: CASSEGPDRDQYF. For the CDR3, the DNA is TGTGCCAGCAGTGAAGGACCGGACAGGGACCAGTACTTC. The chain recombines TRBV6-1 with TRBJ2-5; 8 nucleotides match TRBD1. Germline assignment: CDR1 MNHNS and CDR2 SASEGT. V trimming: 1 base; J trimming: 10 bases; junction bases outside the gene matches: 5. This CDR3 contains 13 residues.